Listed below are T cell receptor beta chains from one sample, sequenced in a study of control samples from healthy donors and cancer patients. Method: immunoSEQ multiplex PCR; TCRdb's copy keeps in-frame clones and lacks some. The table has around 140,000 clones, 80% to 95% seen once; the top ten hold around 2.5%. The specimen sequenced was blood. Receptor source: a man in his forties or fifties in good health. Both conserved end residues are part of each CDR3. The order of the fields is D gene, clone size, V gene, CDR3 length, J gene, CDR3 DNA, CDR3 protein. The D gene is left open where the match is weak. Size is stated for part of the rows, as once, few or many counts, or as a class when the clone is expanded.

>NA|NA|TRBV12-3/TRBV12-4|11|TRBJ1-3
TGTGCCAGCAGGCGACGCGACACCATATATTTT
CASRRRDTIYF
>NA|NA|TRBV19|18|TRBJ2-3
TGTGCCAGTACCCCCCCCCGGGGGCGCGATGGTGGCACAGATACGCAGTATTTT
CASTPPRGRDGGTDTQYF
>NA|NA|TRBV5-1|13|TRBJ2-7
TGCGCCAGCAGCCGGGACCGCATCTACGAGCAGTACTTC
CASSRDRIYEQYF
>NA|NA|TRBV5-1|14|TRBJ1-4
TGCGCCAGCAGCTTGGTGGCGTTGGATGAAAAACTGTTTTTT
CASSLVALDEKLFF
>NA|once|TRBV29-1|14|TRBJ1-2
TGCAGCGTTGAAGTGAGGGACTCATGGCGTGGCTACACCTTC
CSVEVRDSWRGYTF
>NA|NA|TRBV2|12|TRBJ2-7
TGTGCCAGCAGTGTCTTGACCTACGAGCAGTACTTC
CASSVLTYEQYF
>NA|NA|TRBV5-4|13|TRBJ1-1
TGTGCCAGCAGCTTGGGCCCCTCAGCTGAAGCTTTCTTT
CASSLGPSAEAFF
>TRBD1|NA|TRBV5-1|15|TRBJ2-2
TGCGCCAGCAGCCTCGGGACAGGGGACACCGGGGAGCTGTTTTTT
CASSLGTGDTGELFF
>NA|NA|TRBV30|12|TRBJ2-2
TGTGCCTGGAGTGTACTTTCCGGGGAGCTGTTTTTT
CAWSVLSGELFF
>TRBD1|once|TRBV3-1/TRBV3-2|15|TRBJ2-7
TGTGCCAGCAGCCAAGGTGTAGGACAGGTATCCCAGCAGTACTTC
CASSQGVGQVSQQYF
>NA|NA|TRBV6-5|14|TRBJ1-6
TGTGCCAGCAGTTATGGCATCGTCAATTCACCCCTCCACTTT
CASSYGIVNSPLHF
>TRBD1|NA|TRBV30|13|TRBJ1-2
TGTGCCTGGAGTGCAGGGGGGACCGCTAGCTACACCTTC
CAWSAGGTASYTF
>NA|NA|TRBV28|14|TRBJ1-1
TGTGCCAGCACTAGACAGAGTTTGAGCACTGAAGCTTTCTTT
CASTRQSLSTEAFF
>TRBD1|NA|TRBV3-1/TRBV3-2|16|TRBJ2-5
TGTGCCAGCAGCCCAATTATTACAGGGGGCGTAGAGACCCAGTACTTC
CASSPIITGGVETQYF
>NA|NA|TRBV6-4|16|TRBJ2-1
TGTGCCAGCAGTGACTCAGGCATGAGCTCCTACAATGAGCAGTTCTTC
CASSDSGMSSYNEQFF
>TRBD1|once|TRBV4-1|15|TRBJ1-2
TGCGCCAGCAGCCTAAGGGACAGGGACTTTGATGGCTACACCTTC
CASSLRDRDFDGYTF
>NA|NA|TRBV9|14|TRBJ2-3
TGTGCCAGCAGCCCAGCTGGAGGCACAGATACGCAGTATTTT
CASSPAGGTDTQYF
>NA|NA|TRBV28|14|TRBJ1-4
TGTGCCAGCAGTTCCAGAAGACTTAATGAAAAACTGTTTTTT
CASSSRRLNEKLFF
>TRBD1|NA|TRBV28|13|TRBJ2-2
TGTGCCAGCGAGGGGGCGTGGGTCGGGGAGCTGTTTTTT
CASEGAWVGELFF
>TRBD2|NA|TRBV9|17|TRBJ2-3
TGTGCCAGCACCGCCCTCGCGGGGGGGTTCAGCACAGATACGCAGTATTTT
CASTALAGGFSTDTQYF
>NA|few|TRBV7-8|16|TRBJ1-5
TGTGCCAGCAGCTTAGGGGGAGACAGGCGCTATCAGCCCCAGCATTTT
CASSLGGDRRYQPQHF
>TRBD1|NA|TRBV13|15|TRBJ1-1
TGTGCCAGCAGCCCCATAGGGACAGGGGTTCACGAAGCTTTCTTT
CASSPIGTGVHEAFF
>NA|NA|TRBV3-1/TRBV3-2|13|TRBJ2-7
TGTGCCAGCAGCCAACTGAGTGGTTCCGAGCAGTACTTC
CASSQLSGSEQYF
>NA|NA|TRBV19|15|TRBJ1-2
TGTGCCAGTAGTATAGATGTAGGCGTGAGGTTTGGCTACACCTTC
CASSIDVGVRFGYTF
>NA|NA|TRBV15|14|TRBJ1-1
TGTGCCACCAGCAGAGACATGGTGAACACTGAAGCTTTCTTT
CATSRDMVNTEAFF
>NA|NA|TRBV19|15|TRBJ1-6
TGTGCCAGTAATGAGGGGAGCTCCTATAATTCACCCCTCCACTTT
CASNEGSSYNSPLHF
>NA|NA|TRBV11-2|15|TRBJ2-5
TGTGCCAGCCGCCTAATGGGGGGCGCCAAAGAGACCCAGTACTTC
CASRLMGGAKETQYF
>NA|NA|TRBV5-1|15|TRBJ1-2
TGCGCCAGCAGTGCCCAGGGTTCGGGATTTGACGGCTACACCTTC
CASSAQGSGFDGYTF
>NA|once|TRBV5-4|13|TRBJ2-1
TGTGCCAGCAGCTTAGGAGACAACAATGAGCAGTTCTTC
CASSLGDNNEQFF
>NA|few|TRBV14|11|TRBJ1-6
TGTGCCAGCAGCCAGGATTCACCCCTCCACTTT
CASSQDSPLHF
>NA|once|TRBV28|14|TRBJ2-7
TGTGCCAGCAGTCCTCCGGGCACCTCCTACGAGCAGTACTTC
CASSPPGTSYEQYF
>TRBD1|NA|TRBV5-4|17|TRBJ2-3
TGTGCCAGCAGCTCACCCCGGACAGGGGGCGGCGCAGATACGCAGTATTTT
CASSSPRTGGGADTQYF
>NA|NA|TRBV5-1|15|TRBJ1-3
TGCGCCAGCAGCTTGGAGGGGGACTCTGGAAACACCATATATTTT
CASSLEGDSGNTIYF
>NA|NA|TRBV11-2|17|TRBJ2-1
TGTGCCAGCAGCTTAGGTGCTGCTTCCAACAGGTACAATGAGCAGTTCTTC
CASSLGAASNRYNEQFF
>NA|NA|TRBV9|17|TRBJ1-3
TGTGCCAGCAGCGTAGCGGCCTTGCCTCACTCTGGAAACACCATATATTTT
CASSVAALPHSGNTIYF
>TRBD1|NA|TRBV5-1|15|TRBJ1-1
TGCGCCAGCAACGAGCAACAGGGGATTCGGACTGAAGCTTTCTTT
CASNEQQGIRTEAFF
>NA|NA|TRBV5-1|14|TRBJ2-3
TGCGCCAGCAGCTTTGGACAGACCACAGATACGCAGTATTTT
CASSFGQTTDTQYF
>NA|NA|TRBV2|12|TRBJ2-6
TGTGCCAGCAGAACTGGGGCCAACGTCCTGACTTTC
CASRTGANVLTF
>TRBD1|NA|TRBV4-1|15|TRBJ1-1
TGCGCCAGCAGCCAACAGACAGGGTTCGGCACTGAAGCTTTCTTT
CASSQQTGFGTEAFF
>NA|NA|TRBV27|13|TRBJ2-7
TGTGCCAGCAGTTTTTGGGTCGGGGACGAGCAGTACTTC
CASSFWVGDEQYF
>NA|NA|TRBV5-1|14|TRBJ1-1
TGCGCCAGCAGCTTGCAGGGGAGGGACACTGAAGCTTTCTTT
CASSLQGRDTEAFF
>NA|few|TRBV6-6|17|TRBJ1-2
TGTGCCAGCAGTCCCCTCGGCGGGACTGGGGCTAACTATGGCTACACCTTC
CASSPLGGTGANYGYTF
>NA|NA|TRBV19|15|TRBJ2-2
TGTGCCAGTAGTCTCCAGAACAGAAACACCGGGGAGCTGTTTTTT
CASSLQNRNTGELFF
>NA|NA|TRBV6-5|13|TRBJ1-5
TGTGCCAGCAGTTACCGGGGGGGTCAGCCCCAGCATTTT
CASSYRGGQPQHF
>TRBD1|NA|TRBV30|15|TRBJ2-3
TGTGCCTGGAGTGGGGGGGACAGGGTGGCTGATACGCAGTATTTT
CAWSGGDRVADTQYF